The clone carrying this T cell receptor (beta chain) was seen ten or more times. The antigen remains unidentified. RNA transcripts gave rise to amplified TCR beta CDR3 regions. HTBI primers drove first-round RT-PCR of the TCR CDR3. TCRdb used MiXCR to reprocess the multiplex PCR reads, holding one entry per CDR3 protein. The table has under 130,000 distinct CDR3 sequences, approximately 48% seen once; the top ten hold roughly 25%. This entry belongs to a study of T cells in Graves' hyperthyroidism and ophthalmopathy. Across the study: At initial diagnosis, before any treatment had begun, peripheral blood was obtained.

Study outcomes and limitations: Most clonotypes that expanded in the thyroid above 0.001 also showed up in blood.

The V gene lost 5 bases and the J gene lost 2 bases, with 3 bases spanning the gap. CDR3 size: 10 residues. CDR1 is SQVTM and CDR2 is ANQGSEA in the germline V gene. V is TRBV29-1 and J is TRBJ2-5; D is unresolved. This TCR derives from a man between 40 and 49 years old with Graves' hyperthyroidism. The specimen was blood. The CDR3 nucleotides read TGCAGCGTTACTCAAGAGACCCAGTACTTC. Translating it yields CSVTQETQYF. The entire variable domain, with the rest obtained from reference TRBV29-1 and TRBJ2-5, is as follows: SAVISQKPSRDICQRGTSLTIQCQVDSQVTMMFWYRQQPGQSLTLIATANQGSEATYESGFVIDKFPISRPNLTFSTLTVSNMSPEDSSIYLCSVTQETQYFGPGTRLLVL.